These 21 T cell receptor beta chains were all obtained from the same sample, sequenced in a study of T-cell reconstitution after alpha-beta-depleted transplantation in children. The library targeted TCRbeta and was prepared with unique molecular identifiers. TCRdb itself ran the PCR reads through MiXCR, one entry per CDR3 protein. Here the sample spans around 500,000 distinct CDR3 sequences, roughly 23% being singletons. The sample in question was PBMCs, mostly from graft donor cells, obtained 360 days after TCRalphabeta/CD19-depleted stem cell transplant. The receptor set was obtained from a boy less than two years old who had a stem cell transplant for acute myeloid leukemia, so the T cells may come from the graft donor.

In this sample, this clonotype turned up many times. The rearrangement uses TRBV12-3 or TRBV12-4 and TRBJ2-1; D might be TRBD1 (6 bases). The germline V and J ends were trimmed by 5 bases and 2 bases, with 13 bases remaining between them. The CDR3 has 15 residues. The CDR3 reads CASSPGTRTYNEQFF. The CDR3 coding sequence is TGTGCCAGCAGTCCCGGGACACGAACCTACAATGAGCAGTTCTTC.

This clonotype was observed many times. The rearrangement joins TRBV12-3 or TRBV12-4 to TRBJ2-7; D is ambiguous. V lost 3 bases and J lost 2, with 8 bases in between. The CDR3 length is 13 residues. CDR3 coding DNA: TGTGCCAGCAGTTTGTACGGAACCTACGAGCAGTACTTC. Its protein is CASSLYGTYEQYF.

In its sample, this clonotype was seen many times. The CDR3 DNA sequence: TGTGCCAGCAGCTCGGACAGGGGTGCCACTGAAGCTTTCTTT. Translated, it gives CASSSDRGATEAFF. This chain uses TRBV7-2 with TRBJ1-1, with 9 positions matching TRBD1. Germline-derived CDR1 and CDR2 are SGHTA and FQGNSA. The CDR3 consists of 14 residues. V dropped 4 bases and J dropped 4; count of bases not matched to a gene: 4.

The chain has TRBV7-8 and TRBJ2-1; 12 nucleotides line up with TRBD2. From germline, CDR1 is SGHVS and CDR2 FQNEAQ. V lost 5 bases, J lost 0 bases, and 14 bases stayed unmatched. This CDR3 is built from 20 residues. The CDR3 region has the DNA TGTGCCAGCAGCCGACGGACTAGCGGGGTTCGACCCGGCTCCTACAATGAGCAGTTCTTC. Protein sequence: CASSRRTSGVRPGSYNEQFF.

This clonotype came up many times. The chain carries TRBV29-1 and TRBJ2-7; tentatively, D is TRBD2 (6 bases). Between the trimmed V and J ends, which lost 6 bases and 0 bases, there was a span of 12 bases. Germline CDR1 and CDR2: SQVTM and ANQGSEA. The CDR3 is made up of 13 amino acids. CDR3 amino acids: CSVRLATSYEQYF. The DNA of the CDR3 is TGCAGCGTCCGGCTAGCGACCTCCTACGAGCAGTACTTC.

The chain joins TRBV15 to TRBJ2-3; D is undetermined. CDR1 is LNHNV and CDR2 is YYDKDF in the germline V gene (reference sequence). The CDR3 is made up of 14 amino acids. Deletions cut 8 bases from V and 1 base from J, with 13 bases between. This chain's CDR3 is CATHRGARTDTQYF. The CDR3 bases are TGTGCCACCCACCGCGGAGCCCGCACAGATACGCAGTATTTT.

There are many counts of this clonotype. The rearrangement joins TRBV6-1 to TRBJ2-6; D assignment may be TRBD1 or TRBD2 (5 bases each). Germline CDR1 is MNHNS and CDR2 is SASEGT. This CDR3 spans 15 amino acids. V was pared by 6 bases and J by 0 bases, with 9 bases between. This chain's CDR3 is CASRLGGSGANVLTF. The CDR3 DNA reads TGTGCCAGCAGACTTGGGGGCTCTGGGGCCAACGTCCTGACTTTC.

This clonotype was seen more than once but under ten times. The chain has TRBV21-1 and TRBJ2-5. TRBV21-1 is termed a pseudogene. The CDR3 spans 14 residues. In DNA form, the CDR3 reads TGTGCCAGCAGCAAAGAGACGGTGGAGGAGACCCAGTACTTC. This translates into CASSKETVEETQYF.

The chain joins TRBV28 to TRBJ1-6, with D perhaps TRBD1 (6 bases). In germline, CDR1 is MDHEN, CDR2 SYDVKM. The CDR3 is 15 amino acids. V was trimmed by 6 bases and J by 5 bases, leaving 14 bases between them. The CDR3 region has the DNA TGTGCCAGCAGCCCCAGGACAGCGCATAATTCACCCCTCCACTTT. Its translation: CASSPRTAHNSPLHF.

This clonotype was recorded a few times. The rearrangement links TRBV12-3 or TRBV12-4 to TRBJ2-7; TRBD1 matches 10 bases. This CDR3 region has 17 residues. V shed 4 bases, J shed 2 bases, and the junction held 11 bases outside the gene matches. The chain's CDR3 is CASSSTTYGQGAYEQYF. The CDR3 region has the DNA TGTGCCAGCAGTTCAACCACTTACGGACAGGGGGCCTACGAGCAGTACTTC.

This chain connects TRBV4-1 to TRBJ1-6; D perhaps matches TRBD1 (5 bases). The germline gives CDR1 MGHRA, CDR2 YSYEKL. The CDR3 loop spans 17 amino acids. V dropped 4 bases and J dropped 3 bases, with 16 bases sitting between them. In nucleotides, the CDR3 is TGCGCCAGCAGCCTCTATGTTGAGGGGATCTATAATTCACCCCTCCACTTT. Translation gives CASSLYVEGIYNSPLHF.

The V call is TRBV20-1, the J call TRBJ1-1, with a weak D call TRBD1 (6 bases). Germline CDR1 reads DFQATT; CDR2 reads SNEGSKA (reference sequence). V was trimmed by 1 base and J by 3 bases, leaving 12 bases between them. The CDR3 covers 14 residues. CDR3 protein: CSARGDISHTEAFF. CDR3 bases: TGCAGTGCTAGAGGGGACATCTCTCACACTGAAGCTTTCTTT.

Many counts were recorded for this clonotype. The J gene is TRBJ2-7, the V gene TRBV6-1; TRBD1 matches 8 bases. Germline CDR1 and CDR2: MNHNS and SASEGT. V dropped 3 bases and J dropped 1; count of bases not matched to a gene: 2. CDR3 length: 14 residues. The CDR3 sequence: CASSEDRASYEQYF. Written as DNA, the CDR3 is TGTGCCAGCAGTGAGGACAGGGCGTCCTACGAGCAGTACTTC.

This clonotype was seen many times. The rearrangement links TRBV5-1 to TRBJ2-2; D gene unclear. The CDR3 consists of 15 residues. V lost 5 bases and J 3 bases, leaving 14 bases between the germline ends. Looked up from germline, CDR1 is SGHRS and CDR2 is YFSETQ. The CDR3 reads CASRDDIGYTGELFF. CDR3 nucleotide sequence: TGCGCCAGCAGAGATGACATTGGCTACACCGGGGAGCTGTTTTTT.

This clonotype was counted only a few times. This chain connects TRBV2 to TRBJ2-2; possibly TRBD1 or TRBD2 for D (5 bases each). Trimming shortened V by 5 bases and J by 1 base, and 26 bases separated the two germline ends. Looked up from germline, CDR1 is SNHLY and CDR2 is FYNNEI. The CDR3 covers 20 residues. The chain's CDR3 is CASSPPRGRVRRKNTGELFF. In DNA, the CDR3 is TGTGCCAGCAGTCCCCCTCGGGGCAGGGTCCGCAGGAAGAACACCGGGGAGCTGTTTTTT.

The chain employs TRBV14 and TRBJ2-7, with TRBD2 identical over 8 bases. The germline gives CDR1 SGHDN, CDR2 FVKESK. The ends lost 0 bases at V and 1 base at J; junction bases unmatched: 8. CDR3 length equals 17 residues. CDR3 coding DNA: TGTGCCAGCAGCCAAGAATCTAGGCTAGCGGGTTCCTACGAGCAGTACTTC. Its protein product is CASSQESRLAGSYEQYF.

The V call is TRBV27, the J call TRBJ2-3, with no clear D. This CDR3 is built from 16 residues. Between the trimmed V and J ends, which lost 5 bases and 2 bases, there was a span of 17 bases. The V gene's germline CDR1 is MNHEY and CDR2 SMNVEV (reference sequence). CDR3 amino acids: CASSHSPSEFTDTQYF. CDR3 coding DNA: TGTGCCAGCAGTCACTCACCCAGTGAGTTCACAGATACGCAGTATTTT.

This clonotype has just a few counts. This chain joins TRBV12-3 or TRBV12-4 and TRBJ1-3, with D hard to call. V lost 2 bases and J lost 0, with 8 bases in between. The CDR3 has 15 amino acids. DNA for the CDR3: TGTGCCAGCAGTTTAACGGACTACTCTGGAAACACCATATATTTT. Translation: CASSLTDYSGNTIYF.

Here the CDR3 reads CASGTGPYEQYF. As DNA, the CDR3 is TGTGCCAGCGGGACAGGGCCCTACGAGCAGTACTTC. The chain links TRBV6-5 to TRBJ2-7, with TRBD1 matching 9 bases. CDR1 is MNHEY, CDR2 SVGAGI, per germline. This CDR3 region has 12 residues. Germline trimming cut 8 bases from V and 2 bases from J; bases unmatched to any gene: 1.

Here the CDR3 reads CASSYSKPGNTIYF. DNA for the CDR3: TGTGCCAGCAGTTACTCGAAGCCCGGAAACACCATATATTTT. The chain recombines TRBV6-5 with TRBJ1-3, with unresolved D. The CDR3 consists of 14 residues. Germline V gene sequence: CDR1 MNHEY, CDR2 SVGAGI. Trimming stripped 0 bases from V and 4 bases from J, with 7 bases between.

This clonotype has more than one count but fewer than ten. V usage is TRBV9 and J usage is TRBJ2-1; 9 positions agree with TRBD2. The V gene's germline CDR1 is SGDLS and CDR2 YYNGEE. The junction had 4 bases not matched to a gene; V was cut back by 0 bases and J by 0 bases. The CDR3 totals 17 residues. CDR3 loop: CASSVGLAVGSYNEQFF. For the CDR3, the DNA is TGTGCCAGCAGCGTAGGACTAGCGGTCGGCTCCTACAATGAGCAGTTCTTC.